This T cell receptor beta chain was captured in a study of cytomegalovirus exposure and HLA in healthy donors. The PCR had 60 Vbeta and 13 Jbeta primers. This table comes from immunoSEQ multiplex PCR, and its TCRdb copy is limited to in-frame clones, with some not included. This table has about 98,000 clones, under 80% appearing once. Trimming cost V 2 bases and J 7 bases; bases outside gene matches: 1. The CDR3 spans 12 residues. CDR1 is SGHRS and CDR2 is YFSETQ in the germline V gene. This rearrangement joins TRBV5-1 to TRBJ1-2, with TRBD1 matching over 8 bases. Sequenced material: PBMCs. This TCR came from a male donor in good health and CMV-seronegative. The CDR3 protein is CASSLTGGGYTF. The DNA of the CDR3 is TGCGCCAGCAGCTTAACAGGGGGTGGCTACACCTTC.